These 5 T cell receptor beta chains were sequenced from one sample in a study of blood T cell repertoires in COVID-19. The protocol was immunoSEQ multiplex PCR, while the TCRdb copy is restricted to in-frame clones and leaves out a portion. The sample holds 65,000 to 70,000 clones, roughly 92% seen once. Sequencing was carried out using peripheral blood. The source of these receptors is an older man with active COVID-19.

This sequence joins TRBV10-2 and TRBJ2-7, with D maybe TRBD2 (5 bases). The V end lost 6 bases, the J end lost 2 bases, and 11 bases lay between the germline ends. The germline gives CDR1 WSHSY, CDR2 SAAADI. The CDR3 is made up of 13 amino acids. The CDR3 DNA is TGCGCCAGCAGCCAAAGCGGAACCTACGAGCAGTACGTC. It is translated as CASSQSGTYEQYV.

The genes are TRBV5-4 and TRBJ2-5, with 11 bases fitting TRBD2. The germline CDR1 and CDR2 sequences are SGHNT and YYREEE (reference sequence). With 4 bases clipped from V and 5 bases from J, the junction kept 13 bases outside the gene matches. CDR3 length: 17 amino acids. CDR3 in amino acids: CASSPGLAGQRAETQYF. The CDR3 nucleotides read TGTGCCAGCAGCCCTGGACTAGCGGGTCAACGGGCGGAGACCCAGTACTTC.

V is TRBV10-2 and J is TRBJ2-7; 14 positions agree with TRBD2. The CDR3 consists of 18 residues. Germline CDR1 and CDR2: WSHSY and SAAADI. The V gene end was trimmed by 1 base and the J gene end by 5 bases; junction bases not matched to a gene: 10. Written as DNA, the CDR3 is TGCGCCAGCAGTGAGTGTGGGACTAGCGGGGGCCACGGGGACGAGCAGTACTTC. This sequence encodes CASSECGTSGGHGDEQYF.

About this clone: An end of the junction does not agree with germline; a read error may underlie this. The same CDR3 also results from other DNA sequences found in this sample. The CDR3 DNA is TGTGCCAGCTCACCACCGGTGGGACTAGCGTCCTATGAGCAGTACTTC. It encodes CASSPPVGLASYEQYF. This chain joins TRBV18 and TRBJ2-7; TRBD2 matches 10 bases. CDR1 KGHSH and CDR2 LQKENI come from the germline V gene. This CDR3 has 16 residues.

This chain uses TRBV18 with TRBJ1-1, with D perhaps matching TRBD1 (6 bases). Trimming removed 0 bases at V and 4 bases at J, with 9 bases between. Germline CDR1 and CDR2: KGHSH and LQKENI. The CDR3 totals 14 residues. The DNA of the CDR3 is TGTGCCAGCTCACCACCGAAAGGGGGCACTGAAGCTTTCTTT. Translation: CASSPPKGGTEAFF.